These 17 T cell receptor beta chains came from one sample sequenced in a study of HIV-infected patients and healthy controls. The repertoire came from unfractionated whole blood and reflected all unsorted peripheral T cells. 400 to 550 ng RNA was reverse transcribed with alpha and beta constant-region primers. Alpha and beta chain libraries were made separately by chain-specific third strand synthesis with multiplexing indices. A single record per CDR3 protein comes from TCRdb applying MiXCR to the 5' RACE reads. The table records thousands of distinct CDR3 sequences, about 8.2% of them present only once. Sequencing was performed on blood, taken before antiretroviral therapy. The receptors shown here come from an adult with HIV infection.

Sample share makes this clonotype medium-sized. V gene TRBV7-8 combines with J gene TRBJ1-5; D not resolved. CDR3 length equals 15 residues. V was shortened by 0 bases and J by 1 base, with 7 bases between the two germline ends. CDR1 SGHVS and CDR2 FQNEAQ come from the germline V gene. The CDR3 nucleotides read TGTGCCAGCAGCTTAGCTTGGGAGAGCAATCAGCCCCAGCATTTT. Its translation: CASSLAWESNQPQHF.

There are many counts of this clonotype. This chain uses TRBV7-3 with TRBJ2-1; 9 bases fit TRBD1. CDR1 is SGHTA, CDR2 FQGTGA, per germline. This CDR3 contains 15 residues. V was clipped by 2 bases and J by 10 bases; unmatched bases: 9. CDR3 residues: CASSLGPGQGGEQFF. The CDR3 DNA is TGTGCCAGCAGCTTAGGTCCGGGACAGGGTGGAGAGCAGTTCTTC. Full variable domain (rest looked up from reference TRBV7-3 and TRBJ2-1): GAGVSQTPSNKVTEKGKYVELRCDPISGHTALYWYRQSLGQGPEFLIYFQGTGAADDSGLPNDRFFAVRPEGSVSTLKIQRTERGDSAVYLCASSLGPGQGGEQFFGPGTRLTVL.

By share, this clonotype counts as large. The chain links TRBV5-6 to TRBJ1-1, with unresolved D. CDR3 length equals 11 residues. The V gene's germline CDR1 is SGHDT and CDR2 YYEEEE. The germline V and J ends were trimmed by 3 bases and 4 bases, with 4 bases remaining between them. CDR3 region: CASSWGTEAFF. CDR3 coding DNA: TGTGCCAGCAGCTGGGGCACTGAAGCTTTCTTT.

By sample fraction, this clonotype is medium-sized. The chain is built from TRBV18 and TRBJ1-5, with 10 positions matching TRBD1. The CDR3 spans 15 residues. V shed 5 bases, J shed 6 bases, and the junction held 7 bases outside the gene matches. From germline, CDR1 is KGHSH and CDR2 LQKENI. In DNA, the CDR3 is TGTGCCAGCTCATCTCTGACAGGGGGCGGTCAGCCCCAGCATTTT. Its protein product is CASSSLTGGGQPQHF.

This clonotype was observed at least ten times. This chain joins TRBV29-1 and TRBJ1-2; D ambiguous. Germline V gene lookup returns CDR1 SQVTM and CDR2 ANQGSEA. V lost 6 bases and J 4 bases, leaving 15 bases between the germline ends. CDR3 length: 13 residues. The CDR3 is CSVLGVAFYGYTF. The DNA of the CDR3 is TGCAGCGTCTTGGGTGTAGCCTTCTATGGCTACACCTTC.

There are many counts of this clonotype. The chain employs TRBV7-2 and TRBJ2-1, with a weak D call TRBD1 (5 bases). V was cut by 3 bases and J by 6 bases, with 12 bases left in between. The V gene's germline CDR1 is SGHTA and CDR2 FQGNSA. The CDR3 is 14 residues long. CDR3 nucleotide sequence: TGTGCCAGCAGCTTTTTAGAAAGGGGCAATGAGCAGTTCTTC. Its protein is CASSFLERGNEQFF. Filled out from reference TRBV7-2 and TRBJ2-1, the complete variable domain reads GAGVSQSPSNKVTEKGKDVELRCDPISGHTALYWYRQSLGQGLEFLIYFQGNSAPDKSGLPSDRFSAERTGGSVSTLTIQRTQQEDSAVYLCASSFLERGNEQFFGPGTRLTVL.

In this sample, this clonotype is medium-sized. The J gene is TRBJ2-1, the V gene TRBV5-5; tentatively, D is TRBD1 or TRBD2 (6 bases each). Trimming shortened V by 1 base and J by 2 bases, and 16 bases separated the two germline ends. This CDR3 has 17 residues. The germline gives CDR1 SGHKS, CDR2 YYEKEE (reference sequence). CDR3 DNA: TGTGCCAGCAGCTTGCTCTCGACGGGGGCCGCCTACAATGAGCAGTTCTTC. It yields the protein CASSLLSTGAAYNEQFF.

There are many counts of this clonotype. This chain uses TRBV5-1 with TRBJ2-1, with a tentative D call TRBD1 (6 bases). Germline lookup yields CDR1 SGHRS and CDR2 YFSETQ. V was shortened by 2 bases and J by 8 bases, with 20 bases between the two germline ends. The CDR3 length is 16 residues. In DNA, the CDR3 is TGCGCCAGCAGCTTACAAACAGGGAGAATCACGGATGAGCAGTTCTTC. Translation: CASSLQTGRITDEQFF.

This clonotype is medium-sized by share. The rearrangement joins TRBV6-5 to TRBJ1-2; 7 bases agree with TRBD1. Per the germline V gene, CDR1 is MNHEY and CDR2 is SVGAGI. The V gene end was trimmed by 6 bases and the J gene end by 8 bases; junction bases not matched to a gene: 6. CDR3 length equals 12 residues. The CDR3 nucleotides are TGTGCCAGCAGAAACAGGGGAAGCGGCTACACCTTC. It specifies CASRNRGSGYTF.

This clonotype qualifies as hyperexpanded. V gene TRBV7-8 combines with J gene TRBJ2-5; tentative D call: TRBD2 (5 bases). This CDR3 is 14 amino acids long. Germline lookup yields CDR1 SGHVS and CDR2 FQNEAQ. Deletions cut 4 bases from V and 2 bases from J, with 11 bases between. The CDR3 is CASSSRTGQETQYF. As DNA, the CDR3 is TGTGCCAGCAGCTCCCGGACTGGACAAGAGACCCAGTACTTC.

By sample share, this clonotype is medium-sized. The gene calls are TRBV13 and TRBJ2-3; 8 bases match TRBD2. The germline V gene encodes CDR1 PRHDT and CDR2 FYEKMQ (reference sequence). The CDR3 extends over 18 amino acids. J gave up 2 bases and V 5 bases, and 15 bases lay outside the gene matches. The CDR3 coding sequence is TGTGCCAGCAGCCCTTCTGGCGGGGGGCCTACACTCACAGATACGCAGTATTTT. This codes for CASSPSGGGPTLTDTQYF.

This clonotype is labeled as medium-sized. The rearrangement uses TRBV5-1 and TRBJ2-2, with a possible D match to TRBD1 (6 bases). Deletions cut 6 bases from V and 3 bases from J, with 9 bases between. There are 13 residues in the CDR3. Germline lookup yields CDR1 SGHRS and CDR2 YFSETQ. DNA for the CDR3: TGCGCCAGCATCCAGGGGTACACCGGGGAGCTGTTTTTT. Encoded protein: CASIQGYTGELFF. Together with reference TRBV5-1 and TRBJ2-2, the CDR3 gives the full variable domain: KAGVTQTPRYLIKTRGQQVTLSCSPISGHRSVSWYQQTPGQGLQFLFEYFSETQRNKGNFPGRFSGRQFSNSRSEMNVSTLELGDSALYLCASIQGYTGELFFGEGSRLTVL.

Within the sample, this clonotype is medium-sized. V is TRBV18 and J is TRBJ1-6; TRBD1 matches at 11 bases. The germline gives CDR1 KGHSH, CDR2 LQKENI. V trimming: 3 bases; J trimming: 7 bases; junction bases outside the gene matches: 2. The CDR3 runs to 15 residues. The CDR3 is CASSPGQGGNSPLHF. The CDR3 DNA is TGTGCCAGCTCACCGGGACAGGGGGGAAATTCACCCCTCCACTTT. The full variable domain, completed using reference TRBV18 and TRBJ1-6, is NAGVMQNPRHLVRRRGQEARLRCSPMKGHSHVYWYRQLPEEGLKFMVYLQKENIIDESGMPKERFSAEFPKEGPSILRIQQVVRGDSAAYFCASSPGQGGNSPLHFGNGTRLTVT.

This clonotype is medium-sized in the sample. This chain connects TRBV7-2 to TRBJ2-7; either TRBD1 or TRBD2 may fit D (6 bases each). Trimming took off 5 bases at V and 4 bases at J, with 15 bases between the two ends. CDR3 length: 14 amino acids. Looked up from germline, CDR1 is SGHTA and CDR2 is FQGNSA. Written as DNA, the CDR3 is TGTGCCAGCAGCCAAACGGGGGCCGGGTACGAGCAGTACTTC. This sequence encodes CASSQTGAGYEQYF.

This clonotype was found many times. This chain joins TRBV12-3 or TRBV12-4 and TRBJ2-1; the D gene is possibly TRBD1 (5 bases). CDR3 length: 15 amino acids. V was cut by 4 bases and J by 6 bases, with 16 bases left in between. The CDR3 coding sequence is TGTGCCAGCAGTTGGCCCGGGCAGGGCATCAATGAGCAGTTCTTC. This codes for CASSWPGQGINEQFF.

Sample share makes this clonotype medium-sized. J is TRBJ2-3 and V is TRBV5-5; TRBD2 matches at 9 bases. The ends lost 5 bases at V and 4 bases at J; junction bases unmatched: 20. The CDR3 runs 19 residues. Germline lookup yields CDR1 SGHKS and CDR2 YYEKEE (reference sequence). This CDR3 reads CASSSTPGALGLAADTQYF. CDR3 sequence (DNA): TGTGCCAGCAGTTCGACCCCTGGGGCCTTGGGACTAGCAGCAGATACGCAGTATTTT.

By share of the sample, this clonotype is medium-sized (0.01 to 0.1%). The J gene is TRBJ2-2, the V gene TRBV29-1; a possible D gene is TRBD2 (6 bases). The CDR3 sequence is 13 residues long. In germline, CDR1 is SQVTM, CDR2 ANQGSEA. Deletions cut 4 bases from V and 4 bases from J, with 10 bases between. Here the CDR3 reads CSVGRDFTGELFF. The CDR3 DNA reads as TGCAGCGTTGGGAGGGATTTCACCGGGGAGCTGTTTTTT.